The 22 T cell receptor beta chains below were found in one sample sequenced in a study of blood T cell repertoires in COVID-19. The method was immunoSEQ multiplex PCR; TCRdb's version includes in-frame clones alone and lacks a portion of them. This repertoire shows about 270,000 clones, 84% found once; its top ten account for around 7.8%. The sequenced material came from peripheral blood. All receptors come from a human donor in a cohort sampled during active COVID-19.

This rearrangement joins TRBV11-2 to TRBJ1-6; 7 bases are shared with TRBD1. This CDR3 comprises 16 residues. With 5 bases clipped from V and 1 base from J, the junction kept 5 bases outside the gene matches. Germline V gene data show CDR1 as SGHAT and CDR2 as FQNNGV. In nucleotides, the CDR3 is TGTGCCAGCAGCCCACAGGGACAGTCCTATAATTCACCCCTCCACTTT. It specifies CASSPQGQSYNSPLHF.

This clone was observed a handful of times. The rearrangement joins TRBV19 to TRBJ1-5, with a possible D match to TRBD1 (5 bases). In germline, CDR1 is LNHDA, CDR2 SQIVND (reference sequence). Trimming cost V 3 bases and J 3 bases, with 21 bases left between them. This CDR3 region has 18 residues. CDR3 DNA sequence: TGTGCCAGTAGTATCGTCTTTTCTACAGGCCCCTACAATCAGCCCCAGCATTTT. This gives the protein CASSIVFSTGPYNQPQHF.

This clone was detected a few times. The V call is TRBV7-9, the J call TRBJ1-2; D is uncertain. There are 12 residues in the CDR3. CDR1 is SEHNR and CDR2 is FQNEAQ in the germline V gene (reference sequence). Trimming stripped 1 base from V and 10 bases from J, with 10 bases between. The CDR3 sequence: CASSLGEGFYTF. CDR3 DNA sequence: TGTGCCAGCAGCTTAGGAGAGGGTTTCTACACCTTC. Full variable domain (outside the CDR3, taken from reference TRBV7-9 and TRBJ1-2): DTGVSQNPRHKITKRGQNVTFRCDPISEHNRLYWYRQTLGQGPEFLTYFQNEAQLEKSRLLSDRFSAERPKGSFSTLEIQRTEQGDSAMYLCASSLGEGFYTFGSGTRLTVV.

CDR3: CAISESAGGGTQYF. CDR3 DNA sequence: TGTGCCATCAGTGAATCCGCAGGTGGAGGGACCCAGTACTTC. The J gene is TRBJ2-5, the V gene TRBV10-3, with TRBD2 as a possible D gene (5 bases). Germline V gives CDR1 ENHRY, CDR2 SYGVKD. The CDR3 runs 14 residues. Trimming cost V 3 bases and J 7 bases, with 15 bases left between them.

This clone was counted a single time. The rearrangement joins TRBV5-1 to TRBJ2-7; 10 bases line up with TRBD1. The CDR3 has 14 residues. V lost 4 bases to trimming and J lost 1 base; unmatched junction nucleotides: 2. Germline CDR1 SGHRS, CDR2 YFSETQ. The CDR3 DNA follows: TGCGCCAGCAGCAGGGACAGGGGATCCTACGAGCAGTACTTC. Amino acids: CASSRDRGSYEQYF.

This chain's CDR3 is CATSRDQTSGAAGRTGELFF. The CDR3 DNA reads TGTGCCACCAGCAGAGATCAGACTAGCGGCGCGGCGGGTAGAACCGGGGAGCTGTTTTTT. The chain recombines TRBV15 with TRBJ2-2, with 9 bases aligning to TRBD2. Germline V CDR1 and CDR2: LNHNV, YYDKDF (reference sequence). The junction had 16 bases not matched to a gene; V was cut back by 0 bases and J by 5 bases. The length of the CDR3 is 20 residues.

The gene calls are TRBV11-2 and TRBJ1-3; unclear D gene. The V and J ends lost 5 bases and 7 bases respectively, with 15 bases between them. This CDR3 is 14 amino acids long. The V gene's germline CDR1 is SGHAT and CDR2 FQNNGV. This chain's CDR3 is CASSTDSRRNTIYF. The CDR3 bases are TGTGCCAGCAGCACGGACTCCCGACGGAACACCATATATTTT.

V and J are TRBV5-1 and TRBJ1-6; 9 positions agree with TRBD1. This CDR3 comprises 16 residues. V dropped 5 bases and J dropped 3; count of bases not matched to a gene: 6. Germline CDR1 reads SGHRS; CDR2 reads YFSETQ. Here the CDR3 DNA reads TGCGCCAGCAGTTCCCGGGACAGGGACTATAATTCACCCCTCCACTTT. This gives the protein CASSSRDRDYNSPLHF.

CDR3 residues: CASSRTGFNTGELFF. DNA for the CDR3: TGTGCCAGCAGCCGGACAGGCTTTAACACCGGGGAGCTGTTTTTT. The chain has TRBV6-5 and TRBJ2-2; 7 bases are a match to TRBD1. The CDR3 has 15 residues. The junction had 6 bases not matched to a gene; V was cut back by 6 bases and J by 2 bases. CDR1 and CDR2 (germline): MNHEY, SVGAGI.

The V and J genes are TRBV7-2 and TRBJ1-5; D unclear. V lost 0 bases and J 4 bases, leaving 10 bases between the germline ends. The CDR3 totals 15 residues. The germline V gene encodes CDR1 SGHTA and CDR2 FQGNSA. This CDR3 reads CASSLAGGINQPQHF. The CDR3 DNA reads as TGTGCCAGCAGCTTAGCCGGCGGGATTAATCAGCCCCAGCATTTT.

V is TRBV7-6 and J is TRBJ2-2; TRBD2 matches at 12 bases. CDR3 size: 17 residues. The germline gives CDR1 SGHVS, CDR2 FNYEAQ. The junction had 8 bases not matched to a gene; V was cut back by 5 bases and J by 4 bases. The chain's CDR3 is CASSGRLAGGVTGELFF. CDR3 in DNA: TGTGCCAGCAGCGGAAGGCTAGCGGGAGGGGTCACCGGGGAGCTGTTTTTT.

The table lists this clone with a count of one. The chain has TRBV2 and TRBJ1-6; D remains ambiguous. There are 12 residues in the CDR3. Germline V lookup: CDR1 SNHLY, CDR2 FYNNEI. V lost 6 bases, J lost 9 bases, and 9 bases lay in between. CDR3 sequence: CASRGFSSPLHF. The CDR3 nucleotides are TGTGCCAGCAGGGGCTTTAGTTCACCCCTCCACTTT.

This chain links TRBV5-1 with TRBJ2-3; TRBD2 aligns across 10 bases. The V segment lost 0 bases and the J segment 2 bases; nucleotides outside the gene matches: 3. The germline V gene encodes CDR1 SGHRS and CDR2 YFSETQ. There are 16 residues in the CDR3. The CDR3 protein is CASSLVLAGVTDTQYF. The DNA of the CDR3 is TGCGCCAGCAGCTTGGTCCTAGCGGGGGTCACAGATACGCAGTATTTT.

V gene TRBV29-1 combines with J gene TRBJ1-2, with D unresolved. CDR3 length equals 16 residues. Trimming shortened V by 0 bases and J by 1 base, and 15 bases separated the two germline ends. Germline CDR1 SQVTM, CDR2 ANQGSEA. The CDR3 loop reads CSVEDTTPGYNYGYTF. The CDR3 DNA reads as TGCAGCGTTGAAGATACGACGCCGGGTTATAACTATGGCTACACCTTC. The full variable domain, in which reference TRBV29-1 and TRBJ1-2 provide the parts outside the CDR3, is SAVISQKPSRDICQRGTSLTIQCQVDSQVTMMFWYRQQPGQSLTLIATANQGSEATYESGFVIDKFPISRPNLTFSTLTVSNMSPEDSSIYLCSVEDTTPGYNYGYTFGSGTRLTVV.

The chain couples TRBV2 to TRBJ2-1, with a weak D call TRBD2 (6 bases). Germline V gives CDR1 SNHLY, CDR2 FYNNEI. This CDR3 has 15 residues. Trimming took 6 bases from V and 7 from J, leaving 19 bases between them. The CDR3 DNA reads as TGTGCCAGCAGACGGGACTCCCCTATCACAAATGAGCAGTTCTTC. Protein product: CASRRDSPITNEQFF.

V usage is TRBV25-1 and J usage is TRBJ2-7; 15 nucleotides match TRBD2. The germline gives CDR1 MGHDK, CDR2 SYGVNS. After removal of 5 bases from V and 5 bases from J, the junction contained 7 bases not matched to a gene. The CDR3 runs to 16 residues. This CDR3 reads CASSTSGTSGRNEQYF. The DNA for the CDR3 is TGTGCCAGCAGTACTTCCGGGACTAGCGGGAGGAACGAGCAGTACTTC.

The chain joins TRBV11-2 to TRBJ2-1, with a weak D call TRBD2 (6 bases). Trimming left V 6 bases short and J 5 bases short, with 14 bases between. The CDR3 totals 14 residues. Germline V gives CDR1 SGHAT, CDR2 FQNNGV. The DNA of the CDR3 is TGTGCCAGCAGGATTCTAGCGCGTCACAATGAGCAGTTCTTC. This gives the protein CASRILARHNEQFF.

The V gene is TRBV6-6, the J gene TRBJ1-6, with a weak D call TRBD1 (6 bases). The V gene lost 6 bases and the J gene lost 4 bases, with 10 bases spanning the gap. The CDR3 extends over 14 amino acids. Germline V CDR1 and CDR2: MNHNY, SVGAGI (reference sequence). The CDR3 DNA reads as TGTGCCAGCAGGGCGACAGGATATAATTCACCCCTCCACTTT. As protein: CASRATGYNSPLHF.

The rearrangement links TRBV6-5 to TRBJ1-4; no firm D call. The germline V gene encodes CDR1 MNHEY and CDR2 SVGAGI. V dropped 0 bases and J dropped 8 bases, with 7 bases sitting between them. The CDR3 is 13 amino acids. The CDR3 region has the DNA TGTGCCAGCAGTTACTCCCCCGGGGAAAAACTGTTTTTT. This gives the protein CASSYSPGEKLFF.

The chain links TRBV11-3 to TRBJ2-1; D is possibly TRBD1 (6 bases). The V gene lost 5 bases and the J gene lost 8 bases, with 13 bases spanning the gap. The length of the CDR3 is 13 residues. Germline CDR1 is SGHNT and CDR2 is YENEEA. The DNA for the CDR3 is TGTGCCAGCAGCGATCAGGGGTCCCATGAGCAGTTCTTC. It yields the protein CASSDQGSHEQFF.

J is TRBJ1-5 and V is TRBV6-2 or TRBV6-3; 7 bases match TRBD1. Losses at the gene ends were 2 bases for V and 2 bases for J; bases not matched to a gene: 9. Germline V CDR1 and CDR2: MNHEY, SVGEGT. The CDR3 spans 17 residues. The CDR3 region has the DNA TGTGCCAGCAGTTACCAACAGGGGCGCGGGGGCAATCAGCCCCAGCATTTT. It translates to CASSYQQGRGGNQPQHF.

V is TRBV6-5 and J is TRBJ2-3, with D tentatively TRBD1 (5 bases). This CDR3 region has 14 residues. Trimming stripped 6 bases from V and 2 bases from J, with 12 bases between. Germline V gene lookup returns CDR1 MNHEY and CDR2 SVGAGI. In nucleotides, the CDR3 is TGTGCCAGCAGGCTGCAGGGCAACACAGATACGCAGTATTTT. Translated, it gives CASRLQGNTDTQYF.